The T cell receptor beta chain described here comes from a study of blood T cell repertoires in COVID-19. This CDR3 has 14 amino acids. The ends lost 5 bases at V and 4 bases at J; junction bases unmatched: 7. Germline V CDR1 and CDR2: SEHNR, FQNEAQ (reference sequence). Method: immunoSEQ multiplex PCR; TCRdb's copy keeps in-frame clones and lacks some. The sample carries roughly 86,000 clones, around 86% recorded once. The specimen was peripheral blood. The sequence derives from a man aged 35 to 55 with acute or convalescent COVID-19. This chain connects TRBV7-9 to TRBJ1-2; 7 nucleotides match TRBD1. CDR3 protein: CASSQMTGFYGYTF. DNA of the CDR3: TGTGCCAGCAGCCAAATGACAGGGTTCTATGGCTACACCTTC.